A selection of T cell receptor beta chains follows, all from one sample in a study of regulatory T cells in long-lasting Graves disease. One entry per CDR3 protein, called by TCRdb with MiXCR from the multiplex PCR reads. This table holds 550,000 to 600,000 distinct CDR3 sequences, about 16% found once. Another study also made use of these data, one on T cells in Graves' hyperthyroidism and ophthalmopathy.

This specimen consisted of peripheral blood mononuclear cells (PBMCs), obtained at new diagnosis, from a patient treated with antithyroid drugs. The receptors were gathered from a man aged 18 to 29 with Graves disease. Each CDR3 is given with its conserved first and last residue. The D gene is left open where the match is weak. A clone size is listed for some rows: how often the clone was seen (once, few, many), or a class if it is expanded.

size	J	D	V	DNA	CDR3
few	TRBJ1-1	TRBD1	TRBV28	TGTGCCAGCAGCACGGGACAGGGTTGGGAAGCTTTCTTT	CASSTGQGWEAFF
many	TRBJ2-7	.	TRBV28	TGTGCCAGCAGTTTACCCATAAACCCCTACGAGCAGTACTTC	CASSLPINPYEQYF
.	TRBJ1-1	TRBD1	TRBV25-1	TGTGCCAGCACCGACAGGGGGAGGACTGAAGCTTTCTTT	CASTDRGRTEAFF
many	TRBJ2-5	.	TRBV18	TGTGCCAGCTCACCACAAAACCCGCTGCTCCAAGAGACCCAGTACTTC	CASSPQNPLLQETQYF
.	TRBJ1-1	.	TRBV5-1	TGCGCCAGCAGCTTGTACGGCACTGAAGCTTTCTTT	CASSLYGTEAFF
many	TRBJ2-3	TRBD1	TRBV11-2	TGTGCCAGCAGAGCCCCCGGGACAGGGCGCACAGATACGCAGTATTTT	CASRAPGTGRTDTQYF
many	TRBJ2-1	TRBD2	TRBV12-3/TRBV12-4	TGTGCCAGCACACCTGGGACTAGCGGGCGCAATGAGCAGTTCTTC	CASTPGTSGRNEQFF
many	TRBJ1-1	TRBD1	TRBV20-1	TGCAGTGCTAGGGGGACAGGGGTTACTGAAGCTTTCTTT	CSARGTGVTEAFF
many	TRBJ1-6	.	TRBV2	TGTGCCAGCAGTGAAGCGCGGGGCAGGGCTGGATCACCCCTCCACTTT	CASSEARGRAGSPLHF
many	TRBJ2-2	TRBD1	TRBV10-2	TGCGCCAGCAGGGGCGGGACAGGGGCCGGGGAGCTGTTTTTT	CASRGGTGAGELFF